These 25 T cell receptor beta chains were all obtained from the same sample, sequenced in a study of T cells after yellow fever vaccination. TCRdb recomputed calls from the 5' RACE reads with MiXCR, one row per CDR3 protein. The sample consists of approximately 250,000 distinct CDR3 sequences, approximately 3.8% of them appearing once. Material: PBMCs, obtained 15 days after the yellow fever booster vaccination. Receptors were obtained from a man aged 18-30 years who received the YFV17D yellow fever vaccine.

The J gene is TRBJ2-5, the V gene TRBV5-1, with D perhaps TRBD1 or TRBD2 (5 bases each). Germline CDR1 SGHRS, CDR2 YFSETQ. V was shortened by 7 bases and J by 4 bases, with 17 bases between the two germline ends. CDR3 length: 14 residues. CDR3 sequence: CASHDPRDGETQYF. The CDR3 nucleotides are TGCGCCAGCCACGATCCCCGGGACGGAGAGACCCAGTACTTC.

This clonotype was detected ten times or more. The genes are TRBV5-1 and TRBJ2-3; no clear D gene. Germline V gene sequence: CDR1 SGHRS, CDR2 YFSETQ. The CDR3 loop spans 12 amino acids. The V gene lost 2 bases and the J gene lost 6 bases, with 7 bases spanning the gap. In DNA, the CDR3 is TGCGCCAGCAGCTTTAATGAGGATACGCAGTATTTT. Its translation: CASSFNEDTQYF.

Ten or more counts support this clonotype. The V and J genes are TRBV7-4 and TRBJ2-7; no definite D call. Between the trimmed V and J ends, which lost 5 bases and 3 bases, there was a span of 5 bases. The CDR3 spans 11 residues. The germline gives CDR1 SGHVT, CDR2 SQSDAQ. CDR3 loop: CASSLNYEQYV. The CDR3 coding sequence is TGTGCCAGCAGCCTTAACTACGAGCAGTACGTC.

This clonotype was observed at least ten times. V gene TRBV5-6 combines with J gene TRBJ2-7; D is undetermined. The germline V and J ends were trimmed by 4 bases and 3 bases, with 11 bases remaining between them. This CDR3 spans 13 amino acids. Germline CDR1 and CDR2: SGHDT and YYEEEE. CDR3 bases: TGTGCCAGCAGCCCCGGATCTAACTACGAGCAGTACTTC. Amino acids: CASSPGSNYEQYF.

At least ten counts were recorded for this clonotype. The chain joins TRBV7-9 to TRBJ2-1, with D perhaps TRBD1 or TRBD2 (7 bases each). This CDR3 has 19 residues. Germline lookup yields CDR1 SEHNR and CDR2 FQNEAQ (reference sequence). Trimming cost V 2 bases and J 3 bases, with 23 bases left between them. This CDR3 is CASSLTGTAGRGFYNEQFF. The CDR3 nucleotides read TGTGCCAGCAGCTTAACCGGGACAGCGGGGAGGGGATTCTACAATGAGCAGTTCTTC.

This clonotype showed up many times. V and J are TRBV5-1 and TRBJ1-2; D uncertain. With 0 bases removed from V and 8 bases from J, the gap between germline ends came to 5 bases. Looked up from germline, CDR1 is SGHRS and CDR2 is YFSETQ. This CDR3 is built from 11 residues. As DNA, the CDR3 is TGCGCCAGCAGCTTGGTACAGGGCTACACCTTC. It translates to CASSLVQGYTF. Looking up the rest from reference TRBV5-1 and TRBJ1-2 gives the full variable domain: KAGVTQTPRYLIKTRGQQVTLSCSPISGHRSVSWYQQTPGQGLQFLFEYFSETQRNKGNFPGRFSGRQFSNSRSEMNVSTLELGDSALYLCASSLVQGYTFGSGTRLTVV.

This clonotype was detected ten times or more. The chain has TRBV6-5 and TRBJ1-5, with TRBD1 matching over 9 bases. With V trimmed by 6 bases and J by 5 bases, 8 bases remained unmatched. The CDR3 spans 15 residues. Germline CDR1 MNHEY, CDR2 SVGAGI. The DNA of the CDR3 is TGTGCCAGCAGACGGACAGGGGCAAAGGATCAGCCCCAGCATTTT. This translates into CASRRTGAKDQPQHF.

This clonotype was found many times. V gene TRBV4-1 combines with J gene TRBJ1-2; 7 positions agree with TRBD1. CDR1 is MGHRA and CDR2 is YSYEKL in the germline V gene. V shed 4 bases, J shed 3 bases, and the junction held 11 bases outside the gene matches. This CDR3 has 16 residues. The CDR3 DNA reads TGCGCCAGCAGCCTTAGGATGGACAGGAATCACTATGGCTACACCTTC. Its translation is CASSLRMDRNHYGYTF.

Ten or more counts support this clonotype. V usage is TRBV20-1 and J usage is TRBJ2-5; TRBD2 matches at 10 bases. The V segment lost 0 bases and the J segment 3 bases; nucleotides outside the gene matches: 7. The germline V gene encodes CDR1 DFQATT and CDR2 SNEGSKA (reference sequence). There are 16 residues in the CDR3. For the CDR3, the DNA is TGCAGTGCTAGAGATCTACTAGCGGGGAATAAAGAGACCCAGTACTTC. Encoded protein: CSARDLLAGNKETQYF.

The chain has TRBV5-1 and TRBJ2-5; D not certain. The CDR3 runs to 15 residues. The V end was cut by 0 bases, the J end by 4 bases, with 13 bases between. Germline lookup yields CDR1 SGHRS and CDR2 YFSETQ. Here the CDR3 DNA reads TGCGCCAGCAGCTTGGAGGATTCGTATCGAGAGACCCAGTACTTC. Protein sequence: CASSLEDSYRETQYF.

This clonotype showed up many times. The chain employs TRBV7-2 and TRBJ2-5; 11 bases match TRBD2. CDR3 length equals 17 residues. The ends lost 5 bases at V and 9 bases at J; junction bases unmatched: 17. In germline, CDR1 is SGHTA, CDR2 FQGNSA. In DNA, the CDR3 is TGTGCCAGCAGCCAAGACCTTGGGACTAGCGGCCGGGGGGCCCAGTACTTC. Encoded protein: CASSQDLGTSGRGAQYF.

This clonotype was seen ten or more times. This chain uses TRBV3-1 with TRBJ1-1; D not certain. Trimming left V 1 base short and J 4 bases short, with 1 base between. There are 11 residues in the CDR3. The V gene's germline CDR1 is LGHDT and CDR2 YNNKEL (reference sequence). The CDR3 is CASSQATEAFF. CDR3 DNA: TGTGCCAGCAGCCAAGCCACTGAAGCTTTCTTT.

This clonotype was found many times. The CDR3 protein is CASSQTGGFSTNEKLFF. The CDR3 region has the DNA TGCGCCAGCAGCCAGACGGGGGGGTTCTCAACTAATGAAAAACTGTTTTTT. The rearrangement links TRBV4-1 to TRBJ1-4; possible D gene TRBD1, 5 bases. The V gene's germline CDR1 is MGHRA and CDR2 YSYEKL. The CDR3 sequence is 17 residues long. V was pared by 3 bases and J by 0 bases, with 14 bases between.

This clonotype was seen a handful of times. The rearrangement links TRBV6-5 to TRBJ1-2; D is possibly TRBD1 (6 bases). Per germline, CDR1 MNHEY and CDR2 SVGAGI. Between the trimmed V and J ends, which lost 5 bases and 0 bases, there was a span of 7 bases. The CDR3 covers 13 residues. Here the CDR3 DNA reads TGTGCCAGCAGTAGGGGGGCTAACTATGGCTACACCTTC. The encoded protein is CASSRGANYGYTF.

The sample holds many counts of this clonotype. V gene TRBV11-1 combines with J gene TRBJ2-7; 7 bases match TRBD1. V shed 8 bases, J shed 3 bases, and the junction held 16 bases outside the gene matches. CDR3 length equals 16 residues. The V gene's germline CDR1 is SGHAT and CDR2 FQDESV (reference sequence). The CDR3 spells CASRGRWNSGGYEQYF. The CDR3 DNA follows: TGTGCCAGCCGCGGACGATGGAATTCAGGGGGCTACGAGCAGTACTTC.

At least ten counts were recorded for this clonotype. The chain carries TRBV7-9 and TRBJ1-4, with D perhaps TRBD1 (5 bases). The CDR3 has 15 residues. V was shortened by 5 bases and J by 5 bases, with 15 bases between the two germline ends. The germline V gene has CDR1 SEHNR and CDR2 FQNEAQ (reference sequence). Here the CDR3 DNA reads TGTGCCAGCAGCCCTCCGACAGAGGAAAATGAAAAACTGTTTTTT. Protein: CASSPPTEENEKLFF.

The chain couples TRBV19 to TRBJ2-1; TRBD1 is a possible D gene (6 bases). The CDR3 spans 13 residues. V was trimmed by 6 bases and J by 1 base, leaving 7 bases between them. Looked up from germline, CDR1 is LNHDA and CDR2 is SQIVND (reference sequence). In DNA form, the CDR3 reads TGTGCCAGTAGGACAGGTTCCTACAATGAGCAGTTCTTC. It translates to CASRTGSYNEQFF.

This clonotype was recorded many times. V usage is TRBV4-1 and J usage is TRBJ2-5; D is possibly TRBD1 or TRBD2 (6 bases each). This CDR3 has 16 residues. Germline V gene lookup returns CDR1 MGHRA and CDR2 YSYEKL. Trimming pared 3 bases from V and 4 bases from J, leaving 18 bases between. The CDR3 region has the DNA TGCGCCAGCAGCCAGTTGGGACTCCGGGGGCGAGAGACCCAGTACTTC. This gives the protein CASSQLGLRGRETQYF.

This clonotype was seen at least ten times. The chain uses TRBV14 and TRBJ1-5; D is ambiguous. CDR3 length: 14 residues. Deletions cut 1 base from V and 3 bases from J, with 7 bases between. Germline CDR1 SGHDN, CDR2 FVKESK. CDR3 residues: CASSQGVDNQPQHF. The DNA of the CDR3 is TGTGCCAGCAGCCAAGGCGTGGACAATCAGCCCCAGCATTTT.

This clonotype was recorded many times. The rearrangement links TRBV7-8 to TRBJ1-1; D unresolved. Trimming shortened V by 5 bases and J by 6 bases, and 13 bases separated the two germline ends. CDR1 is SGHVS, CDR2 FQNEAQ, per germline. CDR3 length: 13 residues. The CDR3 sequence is CASSNWGRAEAFF. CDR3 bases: TGTGCCAGCAGCAACTGGGGTCGCGCTGAAGCTTTCTTT.

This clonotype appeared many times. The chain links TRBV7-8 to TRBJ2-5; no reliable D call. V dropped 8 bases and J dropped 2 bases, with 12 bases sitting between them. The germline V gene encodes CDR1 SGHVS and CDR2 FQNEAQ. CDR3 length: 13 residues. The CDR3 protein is CASFKGLQETQYF. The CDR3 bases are TGTGCCAGCTTTAAAGGTCTGCAAGAGACCCAGTACTTC.

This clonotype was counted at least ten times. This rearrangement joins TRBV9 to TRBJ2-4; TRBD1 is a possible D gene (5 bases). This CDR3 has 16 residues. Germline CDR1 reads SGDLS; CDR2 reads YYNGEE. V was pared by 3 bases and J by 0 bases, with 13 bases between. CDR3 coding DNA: TGTGCCAGCAGCGCATCTCAGGGTCTAGCCAAAAACATTCAGTACTTC. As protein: CASSASQGLAKNIQYF.

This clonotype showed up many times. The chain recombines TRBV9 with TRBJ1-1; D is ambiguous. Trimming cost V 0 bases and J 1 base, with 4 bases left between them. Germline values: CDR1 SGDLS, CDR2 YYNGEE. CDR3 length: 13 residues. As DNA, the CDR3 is TGTGCCAGCAGCGTAGAGGGGAACACTGAAGCTTTCTTT. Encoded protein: CASSVEGNTEAFF.

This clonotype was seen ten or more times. The CDR3, as DNA: TGTGCCAGCAGCATCCAAGTCCAAGAGACCCAGTACTTC. Translation: CASSIQVQETQYF. The rearrangement uses TRBV7-9 and TRBJ2-5; D remains ambiguous. The CDR3 contains 13 residues. With 5 bases removed from V and 1 base from J, the gap between germline ends came to 8 bases. CDR1 and CDR2 from the germline V gene are SEHNR and FQNEAQ (reference sequence).

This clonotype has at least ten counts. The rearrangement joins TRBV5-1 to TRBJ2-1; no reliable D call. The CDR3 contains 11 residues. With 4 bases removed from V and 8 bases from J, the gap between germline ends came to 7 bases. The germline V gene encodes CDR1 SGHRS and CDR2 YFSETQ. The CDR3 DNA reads TGCGCCAGCAGCCGGGTCGATGAGCAGTTCTTC. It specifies CASSRVDEQFF.